The following is a T cell receptor beta chain sequence with its context. Its cognate antigen is unknown. The data belong to a study of cytotoxic CD8 clonotypes in ibrutinib-treated CLL. Study in general: The study included 11 relapsed/refractory and roughly 15 treatment-naive patients; 17 had IGHV unmutated disease. After median 68 months, roughly 14 stayed in remission, some 12 progressed; responses roughly 25 partial, 2 complete.

V dropped 3 bases and J dropped 3; count of bases not matched to a gene: 3. The CDR3 sequence is 14 residues long. Germline CDR1 SGHRS, CDR2 YFSETQ. Study-wide results and limits: Clonality was higher at baseline than in age-matched healthy donors and tracked circulating CD8+ T-cell counts. Treatment left the uncommon public clonotypes either contracted or stable in frequency.

The repertoire was sequenced with immunoSEQ multiplex PCR; TCRdb's copy has only in-frame clones and lacks some. The sample holds about 160,000 clones, about 80% seen once. The specimen was PBMCs, collected after 12 months of ibrutinib treatment. This rearrangement joins TRBV5-1 to TRBJ2-3, with 8 nucleotides matching TRBD1. The receptor was derived from a human donor with chronic lymphocytic leukemia. In DNA, the CDR3 is TGCGCCAGCAGCTCCAGGGGGCAGACAGATACGCAGTATTTT. This encodes CASSSRGQTDTQYF.